Listed here are 23 T cell receptor beta chains from one sample, sequenced in a study of identical twins. TCRdb re-derived calls from the 5' RACE reads in MiXCR, one entry per CDR3 protein. The repertoire holds approximately 620,000 distinct CDR3 sequences, with roughly 8% as singletons. This same sample was also taken into another study, of yellow fever vaccine responses in identical twins.

Sequenced material: PBMCs. These receptors were collected from a woman between 18 and 29 years old in good health.

The sample holds many counts of this clonotype. CDR3 nucleotides: TGTGCCAGCAGTCGACCGGGGACCGGGGAGCTGTTTTTT. It specifies CASSRPGTGELFF. The chain combines TRBV6-1 with TRBJ2-2; D is perhaps TRBD2 (5 bases). The CDR3 covers 13 residues. The germline gives CDR1 MNHNS, CDR2 SASEGT. Trimming removed 5 bases from V and 5 bases from J, with 9 bases in between.

The CDR3 nucleotides read TGCAGCGTTAGCAGGACGGCCTACAATGAGCAGTTCTTC. It translates to CSVSRTAYNEQFF. This chain links TRBV29-1 with TRBJ2-1; no definite D call. The CDR3 has 13 residues. Germline V gives CDR1 SQVTM, CDR2 ANQGSEA. V shed 5 bases and J shed 2 bases, with 10 bases lying between them.

The V and J genes are TRBV12-3 or TRBV12-4 and TRBJ2-4; 10 bases fit TRBD1. The CDR3 sequence is 15 residues long. The J segment lost 3 bases and the V segment lost 6 bases, leaving 5 bases of the junction unmatched. CDR3: CASSPTGGVKNIQYF. The DNA for the CDR3 is TGTGCCAGCAGCCCGACAGGGGGCGTCAAAAACATTCAGTACTTC.

This CDR3 is CASRRLGNEQFF. The CDR3 nucleotides are TGTGCCAGCAGACGACTAGGCAATGAGCAGTTCTTC. The V gene is TRBV2, the J gene TRBJ2-1, with a tentative D call TRBD2 (6 bases). The germline V gene has CDR1 SNHLY and CDR2 FYNNEI. V lost 6 bases and J 6 bases, leaving 9 bases between the germline ends. CDR3 length: 12 amino acids.

V is TRBV20-1 and J is TRBJ2-2, with 8 bases that match TRBD2. The V gene end was trimmed by 7 bases and the J gene end by 6 bases; junction bases not matched to a gene: 7. CDR1 is DFQATT and CDR2 is SNEGSKA in the germline V gene (reference sequence). This CDR3 region has 13 residues. The CDR3 nucleotides are TGCAGTGTTCCGGGGGGGAGGTCCGGGGAGCTGTTTTTT. It specifies CSVPGGRSGELFF.

This clonotype was seen only a few times. The chain employs TRBV27 and TRBJ2-2, with 11 bases that match TRBD1. Germline CDR1 MNHEY, CDR2 SMNVEV (reference sequence). V was clipped by 0 bases and J by 6 bases; unmatched bases: 3. The CDR3 totals 16 residues. Here the CDR3 reads CASSLSGQGASGELFF. In nucleotides, the CDR3 is TGTGCCAGCAGTTTATCAGGACAGGGGGCGTCCGGGGAGCTGTTTTTT.

This clonotype came up a few times. The chain is built from TRBV7-9 and TRBJ2-7, with TRBD1 as a possible D gene (5 bases). This CDR3 has 13 residues. Trimming left V 4 bases short and J 7 bases short, with 14 bases between. Germline values: CDR1 SEHNR, CDR2 FQNEAQ (reference sequence). CDR3 nucleotide sequence: TGTGCCAGCAGCTCTGACAGATACGATGAGCAGTACTTC. The encoded protein is CASSSDRYDEQYF.

This clonotype was seen a handful of times. V gene TRBV10-2 combines with J gene TRBJ2-6; D is possibly TRBD2 (5 bases). V lost 5 bases, J lost 0 bases, and 14 bases lay in between. In germline, CDR1 is WSHSY, CDR2 SAAADI. This CDR3 spans 17 amino acids. CDR3 in DNA: TGCGCCAGCAGTCTTGCGGGCCCTCTCTCTGGGGCCAACGTCCTGACTTTC. Its protein product is CASSLAGPLSGANVLTF.

In this sample, this clonotype turned up a few times. This chain uses TRBV20-1 with TRBJ2-5; no reliable D call. Germline CDR1 DFQATT, CDR2 SNEGSKA (reference sequence). The V gene lost 2 bases and the J gene lost 7 bases, with 20 bases spanning the gap. The CDR3 sequence is 15 residues long. The CDR3 protein is CSARPGVETPTTQYF. In nucleotides, the CDR3 is TGCAGTGCTAGACCTGGGGTAGAAACCCCGACGACCCAGTACTTC.

Written as DNA, the CDR3 is TGTGCCAGCAGTTTATTGGTCCCTAGCACAGATACGCAGTATTTT. Its translation: CASSLLVPSTDTQYF. V and J are TRBV28 and TRBJ2-3, with no clear D. Trimming cost V 1 base and J 0 bases, with 8 bases left between them. This CDR3 region has 15 residues. Germline V CDR1 and CDR2: MDHEN, SYDVKM.

The chain recombines TRBV18 with TRBJ2-7, with 11 nucleotides matching TRBD2. V gave up 3 bases and J gave up 2 bases; unmatched junction bases: 6. This CDR3 comprises 16 residues. Germline values: CDR1 KGHSH, CDR2 LQKENI. CDR3 nucleotide sequence: TGTGCCAGCTCACCGCTAACTAGCGGGAGTCCCTACGAGCAGTACTTC. Its protein is CASSPLTSGSPYEQYF.

Only a few counts were recorded for this clonotype. The chain links TRBV27 to TRBJ1-2; no clear D. The V and J ends lost 3 bases and 7 bases respectively, with 12 bases between them. CDR1 is MNHEY, CDR2 SMNVEV, per germline (reference sequence). The CDR3 runs 13 residues. CDR3 coding DNA: TGTGCCAGCAGTTTCCCTTACGGGGTTGGCTACACCTTC. Its protein product is CASSFPYGVGYTF.

The chain carries TRBV7-9 and TRBJ2-1; TRBD2 matches at 8 bases. The V gene end was trimmed by 5 bases and the J gene end by 6 bases; junction bases not matched to a gene: 3. CDR1 and CDR2 (germline): SEHNR, FQNEAQ (reference sequence). The CDR3 loop spans 13 amino acids. CDR3 bases: TGTGCCAGCAGCGGACTAGCCTCCAATGAGCAGTTCTTC. This gives the protein CASSGLASNEQFF.

This clonotype was recorded at least ten times. The chain joins TRBV5-1 to TRBJ1-1; 10 bases match TRBD1. Germline-derived CDR1 and CDR2 are SGHRS and YFSETQ. This CDR3 contains 16 residues. After removal of 3 bases from V and 3 bases from J, the junction contained 8 bases not matched to a gene. The CDR3 bases are TGCGCCAGCAGCTGGGGACAGGGGAAGGGCGACACTGAAGCTTTCTTT. This codes for CASSWGQGKGDTEAFF.

This clonotype was detected many times. This chain links TRBV27 with TRBJ2-3, with unresolved D. The CDR3 covers 12 residues. Trimming stripped 6 bases from V and 3 bases from J, with 7 bases between. The V gene's germline CDR1 is MNHEY and CDR2 SMNVEV (reference sequence). CDR3 sequence (DNA): TGTGCCAGCAGCCGAGGAACAGATACGCAGTATTTT. Its translation: CASSRGTDTQYF.

V gene TRBV5-6 combines with J gene TRBJ2-5, with a tentative D call TRBD1 (6 bases). This CDR3 contains 16 residues. The germline CDR1 and CDR2 sequences are SGHDT and YYEEEE. Trimming removed 3 bases from V and 2 bases from J, with 17 bases in between. The CDR3 protein is CASSYPISTGQETQYF. DNA of the CDR3: TGTGCCAGCAGCTACCCCATATCGACAGGACAAGAGACCCAGTACTTC.

V is TRBV7-8 and J is TRBJ2-7; D is possibly TRBD1 (5 bases). The CDR3 spans 14 residues. CDR1 and CDR2 (germline): SGHVS, FQNEAQ. Trimming pared 2 bases from V and 2 bases from J, leaving 10 bases between. CDR3 DNA: TGTGCCAGCAGCTTATCGGCAGGGCCCTACGAGCAGTACTTC. It codes for CASSLSAGPYEQYF.

This clonotype was counted at least ten times. The chain has TRBV5-1 and TRBJ2-7; 9 bases fit TRBD1. V was pared by 4 bases and J by 8 bases, with 7 bases of the junction left unmatched. From germline, CDR1 is SGHRS and CDR2 YFSETQ. There are 13 residues in the CDR3. The CDR3 is CASSPGTGFQQYF. The CDR3 DNA reads as TGCGCCAGCAGCCCAGGGACAGGGTTTCAGCAGTACTTC.

In its sample, this clonotype was seen a few times. V usage is TRBV7-6 and J usage is TRBJ2-7, with 9 bases aligning to TRBD2. With V trimmed by 3 bases and J by 3 bases, 3 bases remained unmatched. Germline CDR1 SGHVS, CDR2 FNYEAQ. The CDR3 runs 14 residues. The CDR3 loop reads CASSLYSGSYEQYF. The CDR3 DNA is TGTGCCAGCAGCTTGTATAGCGGGAGCTACGAGCAGTACTTC.

This clonotype showed up just a few times. The chain employs TRBV7-9 and TRBJ2-5, with TRBD1 identical over 10 bases. Germline lookup yields CDR1 SEHNR and CDR2 FQNEAQ (reference sequence). V trimming: 3 bases; J trimming: 5 bases; junction bases outside the gene matches: 6. The CDR3 spans 15 residues. CDR3 residues: CASSFRDRGLETQYF. Written as DNA, the CDR3 is TGTGCCAGCAGCTTCCGAGACAGGGGGCTGGAGACCCAGTACTTC.

This clonotype appeared many times. The CDR3 nucleotides read TGCGCCAGCAGCCAAGAAGAGCCCTGGGCCCTGACAGGGATGATCTACGAGCAGTACTTC. Translated, it gives CASSQEEPWALTGMIYEQYF. The rearrangement links TRBV4-1 to TRBJ2-7, with 7 bases matching TRBD1. V lost 0 bases, J lost 3 bases, and 20 bases stayed unmatched. Germline V lookup: CDR1 MGHRA, CDR2 YSYEKL. The CDR3 spans 20 residues.

This clonotype was counted only a few times. V is TRBV12-5 and J is TRBJ2-6; D is uncertain. Germline values: CDR1 LGHNT, CDR2 FRNRAP. The CDR3 is made up of 15 amino acids. V lost 2 bases to trimming and J lost 4 bases, with 9 bases between them. DNA for the CDR3: TGTGCTAGTGGTTTGTCTGGGCAGGGGGCCAACGTCCTGACTTTC. Amino acid sequence: CASGLSGQGANVLTF.

The chain links TRBV18 to TRBJ2-1, with 12 bases matching TRBD2. Looked up from germline, CDR1 is KGHSH and CDR2 is LQKENI. The ends lost 2 bases at V and 3 bases at J; junction bases unmatched: 2. CDR3 length: 16 amino acids. The CDR3 loop reads CASSPLTSGGYNEQFF. The CDR3 bases are TGTGCCAGCTCACCATTGACTAGCGGGGGCTACAATGAGCAGTTCTTC.